This T cell receptor (beta chain) emerged from a study of T cell repertoires in cytomegalovirus infection. About the study: Indicated by public TCR beta signatures were CMV infection and matching HLA type.

Findings and limits, study-wide: Individuals carrying CMV plus the relevant HLA were identified by cumulative frequency of public TCR beta families. CMV-specific TCR beta clonotypes restricted by HLA-C dominated the ex vivo response.

This CDR3 has 15 amino acids. CDR1 is MDHEN and CDR2 is SYDVKM in the germline V gene. V was shortened by 5 bases and J by 3 bases, with 17 bases between the two germline ends. This clonotype showed up just a few times. Its specificity is not known. Each CDR3 protein gets one entry after TCRdb re-called the reads with MiXCR. The data show approximately 700,000 distinct CDR3 sequences, with under 40% seen just once and around 2.8% held by the top ten. The chain recombines TRBV28 with TRBJ2-7; possible D gene TRBD2, 6 bases. The sequencing input was PBMCs. This clonotype was sampled from a human donor in good health (CMV status not recorded). Some clones in this sample may be carry-over from other donors' samples. CDR3 in DNA: TGTGCCAGCAGTACCACCCGGGACTCCTTCTACGAGCAGTACTTC. Translation gives CASSTTRDSFYEQYF.